This is a list of T cell receptor beta chains from one sample in a study of T cells after posttransplantation cyclophosphamide. Some clones are missing from TCRdb's copy, which holds only in-frame ones; the method was immunoSEQ multiplex PCR. The sample includes about 7,600 clones, 75% to 85% seen only once; the top ten take approximately 15%. Sequencing was performed on CD4+ T cells sorted from blood, taken around 1,100 days after allogeneic stem cell transplant with posttransplant cyclophosphamide. Receptors originate from a female patient in her forties or fifties who received an allogeneic stem cell transplant from a related donor, was CMV-positive, and had no GVHD. Some T cells may have originated in the graft donor. CDR3s include the opening cysteine and the closing phenylalanine or tryptophan. The order of the fields is D gene, J gene, clone size, V gene, CDR3 protein, CDR3 DNA. D genes are given only for firm matches. Clone size is not always given. Where it is, it says once, few, many or a class for expanded clones.

>TRBD2|TRBJ2-5|.|TRBV19
CASSIQRGFQETQYF
TGTGCCAGTAGTATCCAGCGGGGCTTCCAAGAGACCCAGTACTTC
>.|TRBJ2-5|.|TRBV19
CASSIQGLAETQYF
TGTGCCAGTAGTATACAGGGGTTAGCGGAGACCCAGTACTTC
>TRBD1|TRBJ2-7|.|TRBV27
CASRPPGQGGKQYF
TGTGCCAGCAGACCCCCGGGACAGGGGGGAAAGCAGTACTTC
>.|TRBJ1-5|.|TRBV27
CASTAGRGGQPQHF
TGTGCCAGCACCGCCGGGAGGGGCGGTCAGCCCCAGCATTTT
>.|TRBJ2-7|.|TRBV5-4
CASSLAGGGQARHEQYF
TGTGCCAGCAGCTTGGCCGGGGGAGGACAGGCCAGACACGAGCAGTACTTC
>.|TRBJ2-7|.|TRBV13
CASSMTGTPYEQYF
TGTGCCAGCAGCATGACCGGGACACCCTACGAGCAGTACTTC
>TRBD1|TRBJ2-7|once|TRBV11-2
CASSPRDRATGQYF
TGTGCCAGCAGCCCCCGGGACAGGGCTACGGGGCAGTACTTC
>.|TRBJ1-1|.|TRBV9
CASSRGGGRGTEAFF
TGTGCCAGCAGCAGAGGGGGGGGCAGGGGCACTGAAGCTTTCTTT
>.|TRBJ1-3|few|TRBV9
CASSGELSGNTIYF
TGTGCCAGCAGCGGTGAACTCTCTGGAAACACCATATATTTT
>.|TRBJ2-4|.|TRBV9
CASSARELENIQYF
TGTGCCAGCAGCGCGAGAGAGTTAGAAAACATTCAGTACTTC
>TRBD1|TRBJ2-1|.|TRBV7-2
CASSVDRGRDEQFF
TGTGCCAGCAGCGTGGACAGGGGACGGGATGAGCAGTTCTTC
>TRBD1|TRBJ1-5|.|TRBV6-1
CAIRGRGQPQHF
TGTGCCATCAGGGGGCGCGGTCAGCCCCAGCATTTT
>TRBD1|TRBJ1-5|.|TRBV6-5
CASSSPGGRQPQHF
TGTGCCAGCTCGAGCCCAGGGGGACGACAGCCCCAGCATTTT
>TRBD2|TRBJ2-3|.|TRBV5-1
CASSLWTSGASLWIDTQYF
TGCGCCAGCAGCTTGTGGACTAGCGGGGCCTCTCTATGGATAGATACGCAGTATTTT
>TRBD2|TRBJ2-7|.|TRBV2
CASRPGLAGGPETYEQYF
TGTGCCAGCAGACCGGGACTAGCGGGGGGTCCAGAAACCTACGAGCAGTACTTC
>.|TRBJ2-3|.|TRBV2
CASRTTLPSEQYF
TGTGCCAGCAGAACCACACTACCCTCGGAGCAGTATTTT
>TRBD1|TRBJ1-2|once|TRBV5-4
CAGTTGQAYGYTF
TGTGCCGGAACGACAGGGCAGGCCTATGGCTACACCTTC
>TRBD1|TRBJ1-2|.|TRBV5-4
CASSVGTGGRYGYTF
TGTGCCAGCAGCGTTGGGACAGGGGGTCGCTATGGCTACACCTTC
>TRBD2|TRBJ2-5|.|TRBV2
CASSEALRGGRETQYF
TGTGCCAGCAGTGAAGCGCTACGGGGGGGCCGAGAGACCCAGTACTTC
>TRBD1|TRBJ2-5|.|TRBV6-5
CASSPTQGLGETQYF
TGTGCCAGCAGCCCGACACAGGGGTTGGGGGAGACCCAGTACTTC
>.|TRBJ1-2|.|TRBV19
CASSNQQGNYGYTF
TGTGCCAGTAGCAACCAACAGGGAAACTATGGCTACACCTTC